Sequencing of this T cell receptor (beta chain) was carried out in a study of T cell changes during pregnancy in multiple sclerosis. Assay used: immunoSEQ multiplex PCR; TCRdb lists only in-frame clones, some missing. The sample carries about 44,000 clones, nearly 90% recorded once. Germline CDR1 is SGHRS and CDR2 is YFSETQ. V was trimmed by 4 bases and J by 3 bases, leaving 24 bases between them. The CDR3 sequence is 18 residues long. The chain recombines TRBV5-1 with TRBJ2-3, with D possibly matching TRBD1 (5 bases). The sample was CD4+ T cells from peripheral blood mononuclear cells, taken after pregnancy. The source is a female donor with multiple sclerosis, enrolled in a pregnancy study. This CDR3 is CASSRPGFQGSITDTQYF. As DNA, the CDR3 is TGCGCCAGCAGCCGACCTGGCTTCCAGGGAAGTATTACAGATACGCAGTATTTT.